A single sample gave rise to the 25 T cell receptor beta chains below, sequenced in a study of Graves' ophthalmopathy and Graves' hyperthyroidism. CDR3 regions of TCR beta were amplified from RNA transcripts. In the first round, RT-PCR was carried out with HTBI primers, and a multiplex PCR formed the second round. In TCRdb, the multiplex PCR reads were re-called with MiXCR into one record per CDR3 protein. The repertoire holds about 390,000 distinct CDR3 sequences, roughly 17% seen once, with 2.4% in the top ten. Sequenced: peripheral blood. These TCRs come from an adult woman with stable Graves' hyperthyroidism.

This clonotype has at least ten counts. The V and J genes are TRBV6-5 and TRBJ2-5, with TRBD2 matching 7 bases. CDR3 length equals 14 residues. The J segment lost 5 bases and the V segment lost 0 bases, leaving 3 bases of the junction unmatched. The germline V gene has CDR1 MNHEY and CDR2 SVGAGI. The CDR3 region has the DNA TGTGCCAGCAGTTACTCCAGCGGGGCTGAGACCCAGTACTTC. Translated, it gives CASSYSSGAETQYF.

This sequence joins TRBV20-1 and TRBJ2-7, with D possibly called TRBD1 or TRBD2 (5 bases each). Germline values: CDR1 DFQATT, CDR2 SNEGSKA (reference sequence). V lost 0 bases, J lost 4 bases, and 13 bases lay in between. This CDR3 has 14 amino acids. The chain's CDR3 is CSARDTLAGYEQYF. CDR3 bases: TGCAGTGCTAGAGATACGCTAGCAGGGTACGAGCAGTACTTC.

This clonotype was picked up many times. The chain combines TRBV11-2 with TRBJ2-2; possibly TRBD1 for D (6 bases). The germline V and J ends were trimmed by 1 base and 0 bases, with 12 bases remaining between them. CDR3 length: 17 amino acids. The V gene's germline CDR1 is SGHAT and CDR2 FQNNGV. CDR3 sequence reads: CASSLVGHKANTGELFF. CDR3 nucleotide sequence: TGTGCCAGCAGCTTAGTGGGACATAAAGCGAACACCGGGGAGCTGTTTTTT.

Many counts were recorded for this clonotype. V gene TRBV9 combines with J gene TRBJ2-7, with D maybe TRBD2 (5 bases). The CDR3 sequence is 14 residues long. V was pared by 4 bases and J by 3 bases, with 14 bases between. Germline V CDR1 and CDR2: SGDLS, YYNGEE. The CDR3 region is CASSPRHGGYEQYF. DNA of the CDR3: TGTGCCAGCAGCCCGAGGCACGGAGGCTACGAGCAGTACTTC.

Many counts were recorded for this clonotype. The rearrangement joins TRBV20-1 to TRBJ2-7, with 10 bases aligning to TRBD2. Trimming took 5 bases from V and 6 from J; bases not matched to a gene: 13. The CDR3 consists of 15 residues. Germline V CDR1 and CDR2: DFQATT, SNEGSKA (reference sequence). The CDR3 protein is CSAQPGSSGSREQYF. CDR3 DNA sequence: TGCAGTGCTCAACCCGGATCTAGCGGGAGTCGCGAGCAGTACTTC.

This clonotype was counted ten times or more. The J gene is TRBJ2-7, the V gene TRBV27; 13 bases are a match to TRBD2. This CDR3 is 15 amino acids long. Trimming took 5 bases from V and 6 from J; bases not matched to a gene: 7. The germline V gene has CDR1 MNHEY and CDR2 SMNVEV (reference sequence). The CDR3 is CASSPRGLAGFEQYF. The CDR3 region has the DNA TGTGCCAGCAGTCCCCGGGGACTAGCGGGGTTCGAGCAGTACTTC.

A few counts support this clonotype. The rearrangement joins TRBV7-2 to TRBJ2-7; D gene uncertain. Germline values: CDR1 SGHTA, CDR2 FQGNSA. This CDR3 contains 15 residues. Trimming cost V 4 bases and J 3 bases, with 16 bases left between them. The CDR3: CASSYVATGDYEQYF. The CDR3 bases are TGTGCCAGCAGCTATGTAGCCACTGGAGACTACGAGCAGTACTTC. The variable domain in full, with the rest retrieved from reference TRBV7-2 and TRBJ2-7, is GAGVSQSPSNKVTEKGKDVELRCDPISGHTALYWYRQSLGQGLEFLIYFQGNSAPDKSGLPSDRFSAERTGGSVSTLTIQRTQQEDSAVYLCASSYVATGDYEQYFGPGTRLTVT.

The rearrangement joins TRBV7-2 to TRBJ2-7; perhaps TRBD2 as D (5 bases). Germline CDR1 SGHTA, CDR2 FQGNSA. The V gene lost 5 bases and the J gene lost 3 bases, with 11 bases spanning the gap. The CDR3 length is 13 residues. This CDR3 reads CASSNTRVYEQYF. The DNA for the CDR3 is TGTGCCAGCAGCAATACTAGGGTCTACGAGCAGTACTTC.

The chain carries TRBV6-2 or TRBV6-3 and TRBJ2-7, with 16 bases identical to TRBD2. The trim removed 4 bases at V and 4 bases at J, leaving 10 bases unmatched. CDR3 length: 18 residues. CDR1 and CDR2 (germline): MNHEY, SVGEGT. The CDR3, as DNA: TGTGCCAGCAGTTTCGAATCCGGGACTAGCGGGAGGGCATACGAGCAGTACTTC. It translates to CASSFESGTSGRAYEQYF.

This clonotype was seen many times. The chain carries TRBV2 and TRBJ1-2, with 8 bases matching TRBD1. The CDR3 contains 14 residues. V lost 5 bases to trimming and J lost 5 bases; unmatched junction nucleotides: 7. Germline V gives CDR1 SNHLY, CDR2 FYNNEI. This chain's CDR3 is CASSFQGATYGYTF. Written as DNA, the CDR3 is TGTGCCAGCAGTTTCCAGGGGGCGACTTATGGCTACACCTTC.

The table lists this clonotype with many counts. The chain couples TRBV12-5 to TRBJ2-7; D may be TRBD1 (6 bases). Trimming stripped 3 bases from V and 6 bases from J, with 24 bases between. The germline CDR1 and CDR2 sequences are LGHNT and FRNRAP. The CDR3 runs 17 residues. The CDR3 loop reads CASGLRAPGHPRPEQYF. The CDR3 nucleotides read TGTGCTAGTGGTTTAAGAGCGCCGGGACATCCACGACCCGAGCAGTACTTC.

This clonotype was counted many times. This chain uses TRBV7-9 with TRBJ1-1; D ambiguous. Germline loops: CDR1 SEHNR, CDR2 FQNEAQ (reference sequence). Between the trimmed V and J ends, which lost 5 bases and 0 bases, there was a span of 7 bases. The CDR3 extends over 13 amino acids. In DNA form, the CDR3 reads TGTGCCAGCAGCCCCCCAGTGAACACTGAAGCTTTCTTT. Translation gives CASSPPVNTEAFF.

This clonotype has ten or more counts. The chain links TRBV7-8 to TRBJ1-1; 8 bases align to TRBD1. Germline V gene sequence: CDR1 SGHVS, CDR2 FQNEAQ. The V and J ends lost 3 bases and 1 base, in that order; junction bases with no gene match: 4. The CDR3 is 15 residues long. The CDR3 sequence is CASSFRGRENTEAFF. CDR3 nucleotide sequence: TGTGCCAGCAGCTTCAGGGGGCGAGAGAACACTGAAGCTTTCTTT.

This clonotype has more than one count but fewer than ten. CDR3 loop: CASSFMDRGDEQYF. CDR3 nucleotides: TGTGCCAGCAGCTTTATGGACAGGGGAGACGAGCAGTACTTC. The chain has TRBV7-9 and TRBJ2-7; TRBD1 matches 9 bases. The J segment lost 5 bases and the V segment lost 3 bases, leaving 5 bases of the junction unmatched. Germline CDR1 and CDR2: SEHNR and FQNEAQ (reference sequence). The CDR3 runs 14 residues. The full variable domain, its missing parts supplied by reference TRBV7-9 and TRBJ2-7, is DTGVSQNPRHKITKRGQNVTFRCDPISEHNRLYWYRQTLGQGPEFLTYFQNEAQLEKSRLLSDRFSAERPKGSFSTLEIQRTEQGDSAMYLCASSFMDRGDEQYFGPGTRLTVT.

This clonotype was counted ten times or more. A far larger clone is one base from this, pointing to a likely read error. The chain recombines TRBV12-3 or TRBV12-4 with TRBJ2-5; D gene unclear. The CDR3 runs 12 residues. The DNA of the CDR3 is TGTGCCAGCGGTTTAGGCGGAGAGACCCAGTACTTC. Protein: CASGLGGETQYF.

Only a few counts were recorded for this clonotype. The chain links TRBV7-9 to TRBJ2-2; D is undetermined. Per germline, CDR1 SEHNR and CDR2 FQNEAQ (reference sequence). There are 15 residues in the CDR3. With 5 bases removed from V and 6 bases from J, the gap between germline ends came to 16 bases. The CDR3 DNA sequence: TGTGCCAGCAGCCTTGGTACCTCCTCACCCGGGGAGCTGTTTTTT. Translation: CASSLGTSSPGELFF.

This clonotype has just a few counts. This may stem from a read error, because a much larger clone lies one nucleotide away. The gene calls are TRBV7-2 and TRBJ2-2; weak D call: TRBD2 (5 bases). The length of the CDR3 is 13 residues. Germline V gene sequence: CDR1 SGHTA, CDR2 FQGNSA. The CDR3 DNA reads as TGTGCCAGCAGCTTAGGAACAACCGGGGAGCTGTGTTTT. Protein sequence: CASSLGTTGELCF.

The sample holds many counts of this clonotype. The chain employs TRBV29-1 and TRBJ1-2, with no clear D. This CDR3 comprises 13 residues. Trimming stripped 5 bases from V and 0 bases from J, with 10 bases between. CDR1 SQVTM and CDR2 ANQGSEA come from the germline V gene. The CDR3 reads CSVTTATNYGYTF. The CDR3 coding sequence is TGCAGCGTTACGACGGCGACTAACTATGGCTACACCTTC.

This clonotype has a count of ten or more. V gene TRBV6-5 combines with J gene TRBJ1-1, with no clear D. Trimming removed 5 bases from V and 5 bases from J, with 15 bases in between. Germline loops: CDR1 MNHEY, CDR2 SVGAGI. This CDR3 is built from 14 residues. The CDR3 loop reads CASSQTRVTTEAFF. The CDR3 DNA sequence: TGTGCCAGCAGTCAGACTCGGGTAACTACTGAAGCTTTCTTT.

The sample holds many counts of this clonotype. The genes are TRBV27 and TRBJ1-6; D is unresolved. Trimming removed 6 bases at V and 9 bases at J, with 12 bases between. Germline CDR1 MNHEY, CDR2 SMNVEV (reference sequence). There are 13 residues in the CDR3. The chain's CDR3 is CASSRLSGSPLHF. As DNA, the CDR3 is TGTGCCAGCAGCAGACTTAGCGGTTCACCCCTCCACTTT.

The sample holds many counts of this clonotype. The chain employs TRBV28 and TRBJ1-1, with 7 bases identical to TRBD1. CDR1 and CDR2 from the germline V gene are MDHEN and SYDVKM. J was trimmed by 3 bases and V by 6 bases; bases with no gene match: 7. This CDR3 has 14 residues. CDR3 nucleotide sequence: TGTGCCAGCAGACCAGGGGGGCCGGACACTGAAGCTTTCTTT. Its protein is CASRPGGPDTEAFF.

V usage is TRBV6-1 and J usage is TRBJ1-3; D is undetermined. The V end was cut by 6 bases, the J end by 4 bases, with 7 bases between. Germline values: CDR1 MNHNS, CDR2 SASEGT. This CDR3 contains 12 residues. CDR3 coding DNA: TGTGCCAGCAGCCAAGACGGAAACACCATATATTTT. Translation gives CASSQDGNTIYF.

This clonotype was seen repeatedly, ten times or more. The chain carries TRBV28 and TRBJ1-1, with D unresolved. The CDR3 contains 15 residues. The germline V and J ends were trimmed by 7 bases and 0 bases, with 15 bases remaining between them. Germline V gives CDR1 MDHEN, CDR2 SYDVKM. The CDR3 DNA reads TGTGCCAGCAACCCATTAGTTGAGGTGAACACTGAAGCTTTCTTT. This translates into CASNPLVEVNTEAFF.

This clonotype was observed many times. This rearrangement joins TRBV25-1 to TRBJ2-5, with D hard to call. V lost 3 bases, J lost 5 bases, and 13 bases lay in between. Per the germline V gene, CDR1 is MGHDK and CDR2 is SYGVNS. This CDR3 is 14 amino acids long. The CDR3 sequence: CASSDLTSTETQYF. The CDR3 nucleotides read TGTGCCAGCAGTGATCTAACCTCAACGGAGACCCAGTACTTC.

In this sample, this clonotype turned up many times. The V call is TRBV12-3 or TRBV12-4, the J call TRBJ2-2, with D perhaps matching TRBD2 (6 bases). This CDR3 region has 13 residues. The V end was cut by 2 bases, the J end by 6 bases, with 7 bases between. CDR3 coding DNA: TGTGCCAGCAGTTTAACGGGGGCCGGGGAGCTGTTTTTT. Protein product: CASSLTGAGELFF.